Each of the 8 T cell receptor beta chains below was sequenced from the same sample in a study of cytomegalovirus exposure and HLA in healthy donors. PCR primers comprised 60 Vbeta and 13 Jbeta primers. Some clones are missing from TCRdb's copy, which holds only in-frame ones; the method was immunoSEQ multiplex PCR. The table includes about 160,000 clones, 78% detected once. The sequencing sample was made of PBMCs. The receptor set was obtained from a woman aged 40 to 50 in good health and CMV-seropositive.

In DNA, the CDR3 is TGTGCCAGCAGCAAAAGCGGGGAAAGTACAGATACGCAGTATTTT. Its protein product is CASSKSGESTDTQYF. This chain connects TRBV7-3 to TRBJ2-3, with 7 nucleotides matching TRBD2. With V trimmed by 5 bases and J by 3 bases, 8 bases remained unmatched. This CDR3 is 15 amino acids long. The V gene's germline CDR1 is SGHTA and CDR2 FQGTGA.

The genes are TRBV18 and TRBJ1-2; 8 nucleotides line up with TRBD1. Germline values: CDR1 KGHSH, CDR2 LQKENI. V was clipped by 0 bases and J by 4 bases; unmatched bases: 16. The CDR3 sequence is 19 residues long. The CDR3 DNA follows: TGTGCCAGCTCACCACCGTCAGGACAGGGTACCATCCTCTCCTATGGCTACACCTTC. Its translation: CASSPPSGQGTILSYGYTF.

The V call is TRBV28, the J call TRBJ1-6; D perhaps matches TRBD1 (5 bases). V was cut by 8 bases and J by 7 bases, with 12 bases left in between. This CDR3 is built from 13 residues. The germline CDR1 and CDR2 sequences are MDHEN and SYDVKM. The CDR3 coding sequence is TGTGCCAGCCTGCCAGGGATGAATTCACCCCTCCACTTT. Encoded protein: CASLPGMNSPLHF.

The chain couples TRBV10-3 to TRBJ2-3; 8 nucleotides agree with TRBD2. The V and J ends lost 11 bases and 3 bases, in that order; junction bases with no gene match: 10. Germline CDR1 ENHRY, CDR2 SYGVKD. CDR3 length: 14 amino acids. CDR3 sequence reads: CAARREGRTDTQYF. The DNA of the CDR3 is TGTGCCGCCCGTCGGGAGGGACGGACAGATACGCAGTATTTT.

The rearrangement joins TRBV10-3 to TRBJ1-6, with 10 bases lining up with TRBD1. This CDR3 comprises 15 residues. V was clipped by 0 bases and J by 7 bases; unmatched bases: 0. The V gene's germline CDR1 is ENHRY and CDR2 SYGVKD. CDR3 loop: CAISESTGGNSPLHF. CDR3 bases: TGTGCCATCAGTGAGTCGACAGGGGGCAATTCACCCCTCCACTTT.

The chain carries TRBV7-3 and TRBJ2-5; D possibly corresponds to TRBD1 (6 bases). Germline CDR1 is SGHTA and CDR2 is FQGTGA. Trimming took 2 bases from V and 5 from J, leaving 12 bases between them. The length of the CDR3 is 14 residues. CDR3 DNA sequence: TGTGCCAGCAGCTTATCGGCAGGGGTCGAGACCCAGTACTTC. Translating gives CASSLSAGVETQYF.

Concerning this clone itself: Additional DNA sequences in this sample encode the identical CDR3. The rearrangement joins TRBV30 to TRBJ2-4, with 7 positions matching TRBD1. This CDR3 is built from 14 residues. Unmatched junction bases numbered 13, after V lost 4 bases and J lost 10 bases. CDR1 is GTSNPN and CDR2 is SVGIG in the germline V gene (reference sequence). The CDR3 loop is CAWTSDRDRNIQYF. For the CDR3, the DNA is TGTGCCTGGACTTCTGACCGGGACAGAAATATTCAGTACTTC.

The rearrangement uses TRBV4-2 and TRBJ2-1; 11 bases align to TRBD2. Germline-derived CDR1 and CDR2 are LGHNA and YNFKEQ. The CDR3 is 17 amino acids. J was trimmed by 8 bases and V by 6 bases; bases with no gene match: 15. Here the CDR3 DNA reads TGTGCCAGCAGGGAACTAGCGGGGGTCGTAGGGGCCGATGAGCAGTTCTTC. This codes for CASRELAGVVGADEQFF.